This T cell receptor beta chain was sequenced in a study of cytomegalovirus exposure and HLA in healthy donors. Study observations and caveats: The study found most TCR sequences rare, yet found some public TCRs in many donors. A later analysis appeared to link common viral pathogens to several of the most significant clusters. Previously analyzed data showed that most TCR beta V segments were productive at a frequency of about 90% or about 30%. Upon later analysis, TCR association rates were observed to vary by HLA locus, being highest for DRB1 and lowest for HLA-C.

With regard to this clone: Its antigen is unidentified.

In the PCR, 60 Vbeta and 13 Jbeta primers were used. Repertoires were generated with immunoSEQ multiplex PCR, while TCRdb's copy carries only in-frame clones and drops some. The repertoire consists of roughly 110,000 clones, with more than 70% occurring once and the leading ten covering roughly 8%. The CDR3 has 14 residues. V was clipped by 0 bases and J by 3 bases; unmatched bases: 2. Germline CDR1 is SGHNT and CDR2 is YYREEE (reference sequence). The source is a man aged 30 to 45 in good health and CMV-seronegative. The sequencing sample was made of PBMCs. This sequence joins TRBV5-4 and TRBJ2-7, with 8 bases identical to TRBD2. The CDR3 spells CASSLGSGVYEQYF. CDR3 nucleotide sequence: TGTGCCAGCAGCTTGGGTAGCGGGGTCTACGAGCAGTACTTC.